The 16 T cell receptor beta chains below were found in one sample sequenced in a study of blood T cell repertoires in COVID-19. Produced via immunoSEQ multiplex PCR; TCRdb's table is partial and in-frame only. Seen here are approximately 110,000 clones, roughly 80% observed once, and the top ten hold roughly 1.6%. Material: peripheral blood. The receptors originated from a man in his forties or fifties with acute or convalescent COVID-19.

The V and J genes are TRBV15 and TRBJ2-5; D remains unclear. The CDR3 length is 15 residues. V was shortened by 7 bases and J by 5 bases, with 20 bases between the two germline ends. Germline-derived CDR1 and CDR2 are LNHNV and YYDKDF (reference sequence). CDR3 residues: CATTNNLLGWETQYF. Here the CDR3 DNA reads TGTGCCACCACCAACAACCTCCTTGGTTGGGAGACCCAGTACTTC.

This chain links TRBV4-1 with TRBJ1-4; possible D gene TRBD1, 5 bases. The CDR3 totals 15 residues. Germline V CDR1 and CDR2: MGHRA, YSYEKL. V dropped 4 bases and J dropped 5 bases, with 14 bases sitting between them. The CDR3 region has the DNA TGCGCCAGCAGCCCGGGACTCCAATCCAATGAAAAACTGTTTTTT. Translation gives CASSPGLQSNEKLFF.

V is TRBV27 and J is TRBJ1-1; 9 nucleotides agree with TRBD1. This CDR3 is built from 16 residues. V lost 5 bases and J lost 5; bases outside the gene matches: 12. Per the germline V gene, CDR1 is MNHEY and CDR2 is SMNVEV (reference sequence). CDR3 bases: TGTGCCAGCAGTAAACCGGGACAGGGAAGGGTAACTGAAGCTTTCTTT. Protein: CASSKPGQGRVTEAFF.

The gene calls are TRBV7-6 and TRBJ2-5; possibly TRBD2 for D (6 bases). This CDR3 is built from 15 residues. The V gene's germline CDR1 is SGHVS and CDR2 FNYEAQ. V was trimmed by 5 bases and J by 3 bases, leaving 16 bases between them. This chain's CDR3 is CASSLAGTLKETQYF. CDR3 nucleotide sequence: TGTGCCAGCAGCCTGGCCGGGACTCTTAAAGAGACCCAGTACTTC.

The chain couples TRBV19 to TRBJ1-1, with TRBD1 matching over 9 bases. Germline V gene lookup returns CDR1 LNHDA and CDR2 SQIVND (reference sequence). V lost 10 bases, J lost 5 bases, and 11 bases stayed unmatched. The CDR3 loop spans 14 amino acids. The CDR3 region is CATWTGAANTEAFF. In DNA, the CDR3 is TGTGCCACTTGGACAGGGGCGGCGAATACTGAAGCTTTCTTT.

The chain combines TRBV3-1 (or the pseudogene TRBV3-2) with TRBJ1-3; 11 positions agree with TRBD1. V lost 6 bases to trimming and J lost 0 bases; unmatched junction nucleotides: 7. The CDR3 runs 17 residues. The germline CDR1 and CDR2 sequences are LGHDT and YNNKEL (reference sequence). The CDR3 DNA reads TGTGCCAGCAGGGGACAGGGGGTTAGGTCCTCTGGAAACACCATATATTTT. Translation: CASRGQGVRSSGNTIYF.

CDR3 loop: CASGRRSTDTQYF. Written as DNA, the CDR3 is TGTGCCAGCGGGAGGCGTAGCACAGATACGCAGTATTTT. This chain links TRBV6-4 with TRBJ2-3, with D tentatively TRBD2 (6 bases). Trimming removed 8 bases from V and 0 bases from J, with 9 bases in between. The length of the CDR3 is 13 residues. Germline V gene data show CDR1 as MRHNA and CDR2 as SNTAGT.

The table lists this clone with a count of one. The chain joins TRBV21-1 to TRBJ1-2; the table's D call of TRBD1 was not tested on the DNA. TRBV21-1 is listed as a pseudogene. This CDR3 has 16 residues. In DNA form, the CDR3 reads TGTGCCAGCAGCCACGGCGACAGTCCCAACTTTCATGGCTACACCTTC. This translates into CASSHGDSPNFHGYTF.

This chain joins TRBV28 and TRBJ1-2; possibly TRBD1 for D (5 bases). Per the germline V gene, CDR1 is MDHEN and CDR2 is SYDVKM. With 2 bases removed from V and 0 bases from J, the gap between germline ends came to 10 bases. The CDR3 length is 15 residues. CDR3: CASSLGGVSNYGYTF. CDR3 coding DNA: TGTGCCAGCAGTTTAGGGGGGGTTTCTAACTATGGCTACACCTTC.

This chain joins TRBV28 and TRBJ1-1; no reliable D call. Per germline, CDR1 MDHEN and CDR2 SYDVKM. Trimming shortened V by 7 bases and J by 5 bases, and 14 bases separated the two germline ends. This CDR3 region has 13 residues. The CDR3, as DNA: TGTGCCAGCAAACCGAGGGTAGGGACTGAAGCTTTCTTT. Translation gives CASKPRVGTEAFF. Full variable domain (missing parts from reference TRBV28 and TRBJ1-1): DVKVTQSSRYLVKRTGEKVFLECVQDMDHENMFWYRQDPGLGLRLIYFSYDVKMKEKGDIPEGYSVSREKKERFSLILESASTNQTSMYLCASKPRVGTEAFFGQGTRLTVV.

This sequence joins TRBV5-1 and TRBJ1-1; D might be TRBD1 (6 bases). Germline V gene sequence: CDR1 SGHRS, CDR2 YFSETQ. The germline V and J ends were trimmed by 0 bases and 1 base, with 16 bases remaining between them. CDR3 size: 17 residues. CDR3 residues: CASSLGRLDRRNTEAFF. The CDR3 DNA reads TGCGCCAGCAGCTTGGGAAGGCTTGACAGGCGGAACACTGAAGCTTTCTTT.

The V and J genes are TRBV15 and TRBJ2-7, with 7 bases fitting TRBD2. The CDR3 is 12 amino acids. Looked up from germline, CDR1 is LNHNV and CDR2 is YYDKDF (reference sequence). The J segment lost 0 bases and the V segment lost 11 bases, leaving 4 bases of the junction unmatched. The CDR3 region has the DNA TGTGCCGACTGGGGGGGCTCCTACGAGCAGTACGTC. Translating it yields CADWGGSYEQYV.

This clone was observed a single time. The V gene is TRBV7-8, the J gene TRBJ1-5; perhaps TRBD1 as D (5 bases). The V gene lost 1 base and the J gene lost 5 bases, with 9 bases spanning the gap. From germline, CDR1 is SGHVS and CDR2 FQNEAQ. The CDR3 has 14 residues. The CDR3: CASSLGREHQPQHF. In DNA, the CDR3 is TGTGCCAGCAGCTTAGGCAGGGAACATCAGCCCCAGCATTTT.

In this sample, this clone turned up once. V is TRBV11-2 and J is TRBJ1-1; D is unresolved. The V end was cut by 5 bases, the J end by 0 bases, with 7 bases between. The CDR3 contains 13 residues. Germline V gives CDR1 SGHAT, CDR2 FQNNGV. The CDR3 region is CASSPRMNTEAFF. The CDR3 nucleotides read TGTGCCAGCAGCCCGCGCATGAACACTGAAGCTTTCTTT. The variable domain in full, with the rest retrieved from reference TRBV11-2 and TRBJ1-1, is EAGVAQSPRYKIIEKRQSVAFWCNPISGHATLYWYQQILGQGPKLLIQFQNNGVVDDSQLPKDRFSAERLKGVDSTLKIQPAKLEDSAVYLCASSPRMNTEAFFGQGTRLTVV.

This chain uses TRBV9 with TRBJ1-2; 8 nucleotides agree with TRBD1. After removal of 5 bases from V and 7 bases from J, the junction contained 13 bases not matched to a gene. The CDR3 sequence is 15 residues long. Germline V gives CDR1 SGDLS, CDR2 YYNGEE. Written as DNA, the CDR3 is TGTGCCAGCAGTTCCGGGACAGGAGGGAGAGGTGGCTACACCTTC. This codes for CASSSGTGGRGGYTF.

CDR3 loop: CASSSGGNGYTF. The CDR3 DNA sequence: TGTGCCAGCAGTTCAGGGGGAAATGGCTACACCTTC. This chain uses TRBV27 with TRBJ1-2; 7 positions match TRBD1. This CDR3 region has 12 residues. Germline V lookup: CDR1 MNHEY, CDR2 SMNVEV (reference sequence). V dropped 4 bases and J dropped 6; count of bases not matched to a gene: 2.